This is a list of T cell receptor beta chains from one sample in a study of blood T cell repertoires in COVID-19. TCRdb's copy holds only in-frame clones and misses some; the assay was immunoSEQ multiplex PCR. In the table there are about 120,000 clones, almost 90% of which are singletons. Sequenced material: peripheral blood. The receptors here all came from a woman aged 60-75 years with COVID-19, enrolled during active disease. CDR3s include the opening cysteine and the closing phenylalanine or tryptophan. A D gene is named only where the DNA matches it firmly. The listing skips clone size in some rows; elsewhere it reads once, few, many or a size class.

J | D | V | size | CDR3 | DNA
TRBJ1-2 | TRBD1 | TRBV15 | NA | CATSRDREGAKGYTF | TGTGCCACCAGCAGAGATCGAGAGGGGGCGAAAGGCTACACCTTC
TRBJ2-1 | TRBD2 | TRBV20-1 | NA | CSASGTSANNEQFF | TGCAGTGCTAGTGGGACTAGCGCAAACAATGAGCAGTTCTTC
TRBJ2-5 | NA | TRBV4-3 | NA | CASSQEAGVTQYF | TGCGCCAGCAGCCAAGAAGCAGGGGTGACCCAGTACTTC
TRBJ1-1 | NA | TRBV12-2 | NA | CASRPRENTEAFF | TGTGCAAGTCGCCCACGGGAGAACACTGAAGCTTTCTTT
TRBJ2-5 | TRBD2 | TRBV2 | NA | CASSPLAGVSKETQYF | TGTGCCAGCAGTCCCCTAGCGGGGGTCTCCAAAGAGACCCAGTACTTC
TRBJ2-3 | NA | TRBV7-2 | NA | CASTPRDSDTQYF | TGTGCCAGCACCCCCCGGGACTCAGATACGCAGTATTTT
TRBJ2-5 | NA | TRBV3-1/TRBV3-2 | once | CASSRGETQYF | TGTGCCAGCAGCCGAGGGGAGACCCAGTACTTC
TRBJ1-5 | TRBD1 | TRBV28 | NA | CASRVQGAVQPQHF | TGTGCCAGCAGGGTACAGGGGGCTGTCCAGCCCCAGCATTTT
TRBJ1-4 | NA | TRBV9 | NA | CASSAKGVSEKLFF | TGTGCCAGCAGCGCGAAGGGGGTTTCTGAAAAACTGTTTTTT
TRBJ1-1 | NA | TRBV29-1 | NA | CSALGDTEAFF | TGCAGCGCGTTAGGGGACACTGAAGCTTTCTTT
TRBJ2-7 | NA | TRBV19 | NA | CASSPRRDKREQYF | TGTGCCAGTAGTCCTCGCCGGGACAAAAGGGAGCAGTACTTC
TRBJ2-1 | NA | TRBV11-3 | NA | CASSADKSSYNEQFF | TGTGCCAGCAGCGCGGACAAGAGCTCCTACAATGAGCAGTTCTTC
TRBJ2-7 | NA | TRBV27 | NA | CASSLFPGTYEQYF | TGTGCCAGCAGTTTATTTCCGGGTACCTACGAGCAGTACTTC
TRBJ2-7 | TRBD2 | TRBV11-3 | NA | CASSSTGTSGSYEQYF | TGTGCCAGCAGCTCCACCGGGACTAGCGGCTCCTACGAGCAGTACTTC
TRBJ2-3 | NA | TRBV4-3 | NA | CASSRWHPPKKTDTQYF | TGCGCCAGCAGCCGGTGGCATCCCCCGAAAAAGACAGATACGCAGTATTTT
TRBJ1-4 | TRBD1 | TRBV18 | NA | CASSPLPQGVSEKLFF | TGTGCCAGCTCACCACTGCCGCAGGGGGTATCTGAAAAACTGTTTTTT
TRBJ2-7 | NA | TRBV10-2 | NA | CASSAAFRNSYEQYF | TGCGCCAGCAGCGCCGCGTTCAGGAACTCCTACGAGCAGTACTTC
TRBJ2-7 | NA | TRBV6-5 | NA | CASTRQPSYEQYF | TGTGCCAGCACTCGACAACCTTCCTACGAGCAGTACTTC
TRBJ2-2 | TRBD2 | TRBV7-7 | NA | CASSLQAGGANTGELFF | TGTGCTAGCAGCTTACAAGCGGGGGGCGCGAACACCGGGGAGCTGTTTTTT
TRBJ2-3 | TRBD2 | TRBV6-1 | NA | CASSEALGAGGVTDTQYF | TGTGCCAGCAGTGAAGCGTTAGGAGCGGGGGGGGTCACAGATACGCAGTATTTT
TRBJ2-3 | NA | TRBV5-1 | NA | CASSLDKGVGTDTQYF | TGCGCCAGCAGCTTGGACAAAGGGGTCGGCACAGATACGCAGTATTTT
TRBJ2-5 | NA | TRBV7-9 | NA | CASSFRGGWETQYF | TGTGCCAGCAGCTTTAGGGGGGGATGGGAGACCCAGTACTTC
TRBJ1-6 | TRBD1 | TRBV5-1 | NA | CASRTPTGQGDSPLHF | TGCGCCAGCAGAACCCCTACGGGACAGGGGGATTCACCCCTCCACTTT
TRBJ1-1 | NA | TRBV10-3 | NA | CAISDFQGMNTEAFF | TGTGCCATCAGTGACTTCCAGGGAATGAACACTGAAGCTTTCTTT
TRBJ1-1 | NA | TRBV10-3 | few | CAISEFSRQENTEAFF | TGTGCCATCAGTGAGTTCTCGAGACAGGAAAACACTGAAGCTTTCTTT
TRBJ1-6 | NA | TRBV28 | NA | CATMGGPRYSPLHF | TGTGCCACCATGGGAGGCCCACGGTATTCACCCCTCCACTTT
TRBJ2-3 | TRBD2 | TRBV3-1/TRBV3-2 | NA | CASSQAALAGVTQYF | TGTGCCAGCAGCCAAGCGGCTCTAGCGGGGGTTACGCAGTATTTT
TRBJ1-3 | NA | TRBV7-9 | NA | CASSLESHSGNTIYF | TGTGCCAGCAGCTTAGAATCCCACTCTGGAAACACCATATATTTT
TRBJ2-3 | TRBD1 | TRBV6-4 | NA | CASQPGQGTDTQYF | TGTGCCAGCCAGCCGGGACAGGGCACAGATACGCAGTATTTT
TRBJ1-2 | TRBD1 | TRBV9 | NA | CASSVAPATGDRGYGYTF | TGTGCCAGCAGCGTAGCCCCCGCGACAGGGGACAGGGGCTATGGCTACACCTTC
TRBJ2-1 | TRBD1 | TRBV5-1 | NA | CASSLESYRGHEQFF | TGCGCCAGCAGCTTGGAATCGTACAGGGGACATGAGCAGTTCTTC
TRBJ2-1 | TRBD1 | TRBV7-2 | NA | CASSEQGVEQFF | TGTGCCAGCAGCGAACAGGGGGTAGAGCAGTTCTTC
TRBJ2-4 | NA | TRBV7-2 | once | CASSSYRELLAKNIQYF | TGTGCCAGCAGCTCCTACAGGGAACTACTGGCCAAAAACATTCAGTACTTC
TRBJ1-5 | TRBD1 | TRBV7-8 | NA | CASSLKRGQAWGNQPQHF | TGTGCCAGCAGCTTAAAGCGAGGACAGGCGTGGGGCAATCAGCCCCAGCATTTT
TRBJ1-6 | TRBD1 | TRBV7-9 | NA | CASSFPDRDYNSPLHF | TGTGCCAGCAGCTTCCCCGACAGGGATTATAATTCACCCCTCCACTTT
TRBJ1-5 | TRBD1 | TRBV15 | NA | CATSRFRQGAHQPQHF | TGTGCCACCAGCAGGTTCAGACAGGGGGCTCATCAGCCCCAGCATTTT
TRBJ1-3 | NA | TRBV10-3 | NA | CAISARGGEGGSGNTIYF | TGTGCCATCAGTGCAAGAGGAGGAGAAGGGGGCTCTGGAAACACCATATATTTT
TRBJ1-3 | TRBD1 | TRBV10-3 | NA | CAISEQGAPSGNTIYF | TGTGCCATCAGCGAACAGGGGGCGCCGTCTGGAAACACCATATATTTT
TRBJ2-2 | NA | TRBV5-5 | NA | CASSLGSRVYTGELFF | TGTGCCAGCAGCTTAGGATCGAGGGTTTACACCGGGGAGCTGTTTTTT
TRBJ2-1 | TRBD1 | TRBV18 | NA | CASSEPGQGGYNEQFF | TGTGCCAGCTCGGAACCGGGACAGGGGGGATACAATGAGCAGTTCTTC
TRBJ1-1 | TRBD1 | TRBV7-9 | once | CASSSGQGAITEAFF | TGTGCCAGCAGCTCTGGACAGGGGGCGATCACTGAAGCTTTCTTT
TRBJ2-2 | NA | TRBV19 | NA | CASSISQNTGELFF | TGTGCCAGTAGTATTAGTCAGAACACCGGGGAGCTGTTTTTT